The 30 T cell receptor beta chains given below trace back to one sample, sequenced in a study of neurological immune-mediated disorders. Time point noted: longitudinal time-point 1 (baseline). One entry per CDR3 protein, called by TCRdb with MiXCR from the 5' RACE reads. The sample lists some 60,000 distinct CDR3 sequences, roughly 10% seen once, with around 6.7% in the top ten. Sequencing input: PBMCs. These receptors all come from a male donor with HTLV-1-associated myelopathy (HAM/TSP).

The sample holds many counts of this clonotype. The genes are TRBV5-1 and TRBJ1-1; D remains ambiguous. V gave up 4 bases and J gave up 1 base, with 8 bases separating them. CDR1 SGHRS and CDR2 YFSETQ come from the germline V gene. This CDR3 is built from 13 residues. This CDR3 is CASSVTSNTEAFF. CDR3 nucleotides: TGCGCCAGCAGCGTTACGTCGAACACTGAAGCTTTCTTT.

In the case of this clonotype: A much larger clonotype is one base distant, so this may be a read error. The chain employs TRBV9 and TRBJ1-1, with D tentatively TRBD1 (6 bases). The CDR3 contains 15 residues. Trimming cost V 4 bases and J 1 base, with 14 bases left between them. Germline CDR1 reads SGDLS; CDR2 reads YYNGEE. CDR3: CASSHQTGRNTEAFF. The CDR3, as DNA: TGTGCCAGCAGCCATCAAACAGGGCGGAACACTGAAGCTTTCTTT.

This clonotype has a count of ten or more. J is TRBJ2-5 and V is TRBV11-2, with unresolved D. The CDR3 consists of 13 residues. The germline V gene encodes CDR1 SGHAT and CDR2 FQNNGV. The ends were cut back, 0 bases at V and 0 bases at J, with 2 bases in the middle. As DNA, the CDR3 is TGTGCCAGCAGCTTAGAGTACCAAGAGACCCAGTACTTC. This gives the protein CASSLEYQETQYF.

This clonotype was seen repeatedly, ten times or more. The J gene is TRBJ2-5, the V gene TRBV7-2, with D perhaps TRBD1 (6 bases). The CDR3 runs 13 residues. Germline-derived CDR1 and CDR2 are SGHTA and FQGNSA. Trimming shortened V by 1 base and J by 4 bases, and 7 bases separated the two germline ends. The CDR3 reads CASSLGQVETQYF. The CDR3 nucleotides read TGTGCCAGCAGCTTAGGACAGGTAGAGACCCAGTACTTC.

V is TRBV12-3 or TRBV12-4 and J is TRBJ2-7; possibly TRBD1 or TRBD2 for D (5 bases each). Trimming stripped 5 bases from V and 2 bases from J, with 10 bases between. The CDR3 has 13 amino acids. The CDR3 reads CASSPRGAYEQYF. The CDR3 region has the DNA TGTGCCAGCAGTCCCCGAGGGGCCTACGAGCAGTACTTC.

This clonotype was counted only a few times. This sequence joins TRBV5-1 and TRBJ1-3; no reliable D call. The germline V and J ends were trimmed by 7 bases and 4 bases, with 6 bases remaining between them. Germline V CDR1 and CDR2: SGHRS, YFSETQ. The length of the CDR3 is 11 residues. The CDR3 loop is CASAAGNTIYF. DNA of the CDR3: TGCGCCAGCGCCGCCGGAAACACCATATATTTT.

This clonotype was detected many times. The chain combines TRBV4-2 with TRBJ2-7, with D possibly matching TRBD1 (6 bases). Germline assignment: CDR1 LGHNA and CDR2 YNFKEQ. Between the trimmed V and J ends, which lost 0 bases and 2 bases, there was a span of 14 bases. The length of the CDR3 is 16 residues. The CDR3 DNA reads TGTGCCAGCAGCCAAGATTGGGCGACAGGACCCTACGAGCAGTACTTC. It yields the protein CASSQDWATGPYEQYF.

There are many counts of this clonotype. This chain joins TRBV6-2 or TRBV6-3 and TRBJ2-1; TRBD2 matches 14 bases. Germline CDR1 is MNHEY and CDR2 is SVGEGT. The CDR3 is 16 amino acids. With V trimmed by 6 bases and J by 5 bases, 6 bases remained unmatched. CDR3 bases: TGTGCCAGCAGCCGGCGACTAGCGGGGGGGCACAATGAGCAGTTCTTC. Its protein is CASSRRLAGGHNEQFF.

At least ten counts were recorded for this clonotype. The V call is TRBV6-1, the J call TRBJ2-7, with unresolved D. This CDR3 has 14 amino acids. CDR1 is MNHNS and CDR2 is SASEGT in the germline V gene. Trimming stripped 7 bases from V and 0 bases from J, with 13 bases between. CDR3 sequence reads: CASTPRLTSYEQYF. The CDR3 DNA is TGTGCCAGCACTCCTAGGTTGACCTCCTACGAGCAGTACTTC.

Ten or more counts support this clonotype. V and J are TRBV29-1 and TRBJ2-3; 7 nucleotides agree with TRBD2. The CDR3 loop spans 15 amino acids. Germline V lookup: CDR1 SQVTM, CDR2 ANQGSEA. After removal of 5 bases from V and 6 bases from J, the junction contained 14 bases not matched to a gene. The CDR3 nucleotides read TGCAGCGTTCAACCTCAGCGGGACCCCCATGATACGCAGTATTTT. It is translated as CSVQPQRDPHDTQYF.

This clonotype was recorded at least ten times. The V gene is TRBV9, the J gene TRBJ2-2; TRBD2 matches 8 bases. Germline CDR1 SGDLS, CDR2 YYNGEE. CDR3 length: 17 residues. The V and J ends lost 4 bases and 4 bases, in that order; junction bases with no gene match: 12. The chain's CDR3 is CASSPPRGGGGTGELFF. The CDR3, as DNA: TGTGCCAGCAGCCCGCCTCGGGGGGGAGGGGGCACCGGGGAGCTGTTTTTT.

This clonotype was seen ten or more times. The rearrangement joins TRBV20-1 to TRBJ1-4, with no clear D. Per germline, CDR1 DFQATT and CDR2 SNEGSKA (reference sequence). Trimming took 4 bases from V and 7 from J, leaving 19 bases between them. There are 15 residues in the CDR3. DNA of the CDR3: TGCAGTGCTACCGACAAGACATTCTCAGGTGAAAAACTGTTTTTT. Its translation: CSATDKTFSGEKLFF.

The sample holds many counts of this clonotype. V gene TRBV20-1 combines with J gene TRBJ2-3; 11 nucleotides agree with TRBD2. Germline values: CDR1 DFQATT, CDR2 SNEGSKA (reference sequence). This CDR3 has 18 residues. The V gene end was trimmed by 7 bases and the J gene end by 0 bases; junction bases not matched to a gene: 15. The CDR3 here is CSGPGLAANHHSTDTQYF. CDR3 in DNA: TGCAGTGGTCCGGGACTAGCGGCAAACCATCATAGCACAGATACGCAGTATTTT.

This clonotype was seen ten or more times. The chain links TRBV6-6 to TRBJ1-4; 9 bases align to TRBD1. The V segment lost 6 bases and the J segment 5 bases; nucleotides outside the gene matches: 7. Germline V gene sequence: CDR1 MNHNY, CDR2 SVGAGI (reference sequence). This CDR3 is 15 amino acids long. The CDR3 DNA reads TGTGCCAGCAGGGGACAGGGCAAATACAATGAAAAACTGTTTTTT. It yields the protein CASRGQGKYNEKLFF.

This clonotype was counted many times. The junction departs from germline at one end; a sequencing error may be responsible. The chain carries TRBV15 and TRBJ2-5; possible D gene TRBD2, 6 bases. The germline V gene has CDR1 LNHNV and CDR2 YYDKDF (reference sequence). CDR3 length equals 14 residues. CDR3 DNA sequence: TGTGCCACCAGCAGAGATATTTCGGGACTCCTGGCGGACTTC. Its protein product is CATSRDISGLLADF.

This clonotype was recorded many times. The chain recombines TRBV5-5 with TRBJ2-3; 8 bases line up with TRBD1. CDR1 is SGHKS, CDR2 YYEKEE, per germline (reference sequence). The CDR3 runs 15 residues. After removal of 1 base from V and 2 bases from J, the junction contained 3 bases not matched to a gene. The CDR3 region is CASSLIQGVTDTQYF. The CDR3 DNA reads TGTGCCAGCAGCTTGATACAGGGGGTCACAGATACGCAGTATTTT.

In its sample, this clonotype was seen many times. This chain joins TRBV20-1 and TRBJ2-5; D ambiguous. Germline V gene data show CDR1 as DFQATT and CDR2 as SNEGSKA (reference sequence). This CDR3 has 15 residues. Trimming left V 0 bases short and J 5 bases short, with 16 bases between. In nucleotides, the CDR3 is TGCAGTGCTAGAGATGGCAGAAGACCAAGCGAGACCCAGTACTTC. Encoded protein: CSARDGRRPSETQYF.

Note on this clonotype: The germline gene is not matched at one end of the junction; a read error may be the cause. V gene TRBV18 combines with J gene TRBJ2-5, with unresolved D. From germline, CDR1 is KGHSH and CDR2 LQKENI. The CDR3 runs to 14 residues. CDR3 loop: CTSSPPENQETQYF. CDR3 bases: TGTACCAGCTCACCACCCGAAAACCAAGAGACCCAGTACTTC.

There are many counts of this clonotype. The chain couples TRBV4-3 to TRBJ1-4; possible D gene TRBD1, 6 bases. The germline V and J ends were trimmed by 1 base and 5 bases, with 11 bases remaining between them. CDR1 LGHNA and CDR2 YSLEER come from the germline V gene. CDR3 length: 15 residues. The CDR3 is CASSQAVGANEKLFF. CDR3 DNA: TGCGCCAGCAGCCAAGCCGTGGGGGCAAATGAAAAACTGTTTTTT.

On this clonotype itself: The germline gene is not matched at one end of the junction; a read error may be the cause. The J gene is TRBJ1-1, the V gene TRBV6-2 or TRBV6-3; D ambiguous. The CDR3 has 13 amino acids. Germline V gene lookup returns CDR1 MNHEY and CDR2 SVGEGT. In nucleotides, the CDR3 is TGTGCCAGCAGTCTGGGTACGCACACTGAAACTTTCTTT. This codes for CASSLGTHTETFF.

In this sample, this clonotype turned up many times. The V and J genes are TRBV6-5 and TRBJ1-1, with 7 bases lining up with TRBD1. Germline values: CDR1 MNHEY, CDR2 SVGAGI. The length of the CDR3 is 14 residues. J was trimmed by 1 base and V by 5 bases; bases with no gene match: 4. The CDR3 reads CASSRQGPNTEAFF. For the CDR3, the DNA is TGTGCCAGCAGTCGACAGGGACCGAACACTGAAGCTTTCTTT.

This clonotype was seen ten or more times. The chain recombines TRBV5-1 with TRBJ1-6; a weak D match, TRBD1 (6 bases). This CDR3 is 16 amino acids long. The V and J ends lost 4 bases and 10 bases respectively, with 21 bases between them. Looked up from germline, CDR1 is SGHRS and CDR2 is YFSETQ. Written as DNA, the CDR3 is TGCGCCAGCAGCCCCGGTGGTGTCAGGGGAGAATCACCCCTCCACTTT. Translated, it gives CASSPGGVRGESPLHF.

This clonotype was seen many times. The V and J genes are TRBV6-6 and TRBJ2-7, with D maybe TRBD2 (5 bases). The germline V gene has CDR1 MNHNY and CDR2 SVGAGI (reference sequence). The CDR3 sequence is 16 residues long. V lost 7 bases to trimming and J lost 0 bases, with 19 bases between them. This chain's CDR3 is CASIQTGRGSSYEQYF. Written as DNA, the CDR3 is TGTGCCAGCATCCAGACCGGACGGGGAAGCTCCTACGAGCAGTACTTC.

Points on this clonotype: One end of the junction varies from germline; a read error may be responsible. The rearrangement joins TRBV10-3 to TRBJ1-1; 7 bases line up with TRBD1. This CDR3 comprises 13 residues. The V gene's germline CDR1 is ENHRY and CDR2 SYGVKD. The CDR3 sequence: CAICQGGITVAFF. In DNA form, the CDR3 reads TGTGCCATTTGCCAGGGGGGTATCACTGTAGCTTTCTTT.

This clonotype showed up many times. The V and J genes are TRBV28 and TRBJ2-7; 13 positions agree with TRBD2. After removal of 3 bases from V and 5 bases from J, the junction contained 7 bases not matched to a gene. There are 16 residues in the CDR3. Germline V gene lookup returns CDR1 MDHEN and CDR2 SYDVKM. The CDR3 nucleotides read TGTGCCAGCAGTTTGGTGACTAGCGGGGGGATCAACGAGCAGTACTTC. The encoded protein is CASSLVTSGGINEQYF.

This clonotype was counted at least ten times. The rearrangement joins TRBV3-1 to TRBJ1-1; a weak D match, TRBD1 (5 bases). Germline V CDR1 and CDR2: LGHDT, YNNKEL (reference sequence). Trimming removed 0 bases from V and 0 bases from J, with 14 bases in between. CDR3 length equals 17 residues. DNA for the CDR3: TGTGCCAGCAGCCAAGATCTCTATAGGGGCATGAACACTGAAGCTTTCTTT. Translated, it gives CASSQDLYRGMNTEAFF. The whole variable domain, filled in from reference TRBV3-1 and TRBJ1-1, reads DTAVSQTPKYLVTQMGNDKSIKCEQNLGHDTMYWYKQDSKKFLKIMFSYNNKELIINETVPNRFSPKSPDKAHLNLHINSLELGDSAVYFCASSQDLYRGMNTEAFFGQGTRLTVV.

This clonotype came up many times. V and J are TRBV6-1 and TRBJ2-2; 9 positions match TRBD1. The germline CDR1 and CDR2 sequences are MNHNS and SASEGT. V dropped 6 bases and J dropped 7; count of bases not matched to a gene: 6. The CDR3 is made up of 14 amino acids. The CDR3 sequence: CASSRDRVSGELFF. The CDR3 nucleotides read TGTGCCAGCAGCAGGGACAGGGTGAGCGGGGAGCTGTTTTTT.

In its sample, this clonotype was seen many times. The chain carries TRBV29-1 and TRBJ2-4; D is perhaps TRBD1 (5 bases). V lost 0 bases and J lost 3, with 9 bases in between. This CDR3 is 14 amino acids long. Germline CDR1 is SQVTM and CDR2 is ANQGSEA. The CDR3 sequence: CSVEDRQGKNIQYF. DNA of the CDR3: TGCAGCGTTGAAGACCGTCAGGGCAAAAACATTCAGTACTTC.

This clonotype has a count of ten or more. CDR3 region: CASSLEPSWGDEQFF. In nucleotides, the CDR3 is TGTGCCAGCAGCTTAGAACCGAGCTGGGGCGATGAGCAGTTCTTC. The chain recombines TRBV11-2 with TRBJ2-1; D perhaps matches TRBD1 (5 bases). Germline CDR1 is SGHAT and CDR2 is FQNNGV. The CDR3 sequence is 15 residues long. Trimming pared 0 bases from V and 8 bases from J, leaving 14 bases between.

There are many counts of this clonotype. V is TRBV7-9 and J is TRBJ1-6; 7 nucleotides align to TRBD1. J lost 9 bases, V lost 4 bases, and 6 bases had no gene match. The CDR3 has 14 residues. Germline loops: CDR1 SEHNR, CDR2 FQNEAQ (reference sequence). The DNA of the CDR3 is TGTGCCAGCAGCTCAGACTACAGGGGTTCACCCCTCCACTTT. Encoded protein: CASSSDYRGSPLHF.